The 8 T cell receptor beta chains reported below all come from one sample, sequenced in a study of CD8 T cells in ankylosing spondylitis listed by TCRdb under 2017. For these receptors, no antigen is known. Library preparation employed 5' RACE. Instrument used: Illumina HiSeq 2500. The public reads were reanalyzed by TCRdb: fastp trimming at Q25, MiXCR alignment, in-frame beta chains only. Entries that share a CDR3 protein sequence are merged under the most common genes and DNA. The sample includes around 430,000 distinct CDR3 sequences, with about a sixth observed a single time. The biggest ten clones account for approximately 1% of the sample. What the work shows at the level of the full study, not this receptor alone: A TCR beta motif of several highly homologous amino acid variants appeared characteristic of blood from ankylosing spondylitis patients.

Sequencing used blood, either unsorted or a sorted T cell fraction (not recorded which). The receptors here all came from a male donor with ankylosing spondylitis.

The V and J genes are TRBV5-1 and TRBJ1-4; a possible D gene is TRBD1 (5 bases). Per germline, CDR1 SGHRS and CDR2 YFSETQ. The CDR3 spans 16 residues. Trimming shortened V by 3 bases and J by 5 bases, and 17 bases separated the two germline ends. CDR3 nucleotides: TGCGCCAGCAGCTGGAATGGCGGGGGTCGAAATGAAAAACTGTTTTTT. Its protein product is CASSWNGGGRNEKLFF.

CDR3 nucleotide sequence: TGTGCCAGCAGCCCCCGCCCGGCCGCGGGGGACACAGATACGCAGTATTTT. This sequence encodes CASSPRPAAGDTDTQYF. The J gene is TRBJ2-3, the V gene TRBV7-9; 7 bases fit TRBD2. J was trimmed by 2 bases and V by 5 bases; bases with no gene match: 13. The CDR3 loop spans 17 amino acids. Germline loops: CDR1 SEHNR, CDR2 FQNEAQ (reference sequence).

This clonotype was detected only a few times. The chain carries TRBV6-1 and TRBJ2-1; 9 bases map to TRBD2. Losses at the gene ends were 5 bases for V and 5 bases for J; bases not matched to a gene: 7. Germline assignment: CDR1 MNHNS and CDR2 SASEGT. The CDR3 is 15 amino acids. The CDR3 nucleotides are TGTGCCAGCAGTATGTTAGCGGGGGCCGACAATGAGCAGTTCTTC. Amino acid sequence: CASSMLAGADNEQFF.

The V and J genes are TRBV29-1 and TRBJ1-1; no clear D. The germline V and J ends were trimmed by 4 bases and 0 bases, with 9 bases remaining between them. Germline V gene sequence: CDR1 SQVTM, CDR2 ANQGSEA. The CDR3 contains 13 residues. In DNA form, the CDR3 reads TGCAGCGTTGTTCGCCCAATGAACACTGAAGCTTTCTTT. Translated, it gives CSVVRPMNTEAFF.

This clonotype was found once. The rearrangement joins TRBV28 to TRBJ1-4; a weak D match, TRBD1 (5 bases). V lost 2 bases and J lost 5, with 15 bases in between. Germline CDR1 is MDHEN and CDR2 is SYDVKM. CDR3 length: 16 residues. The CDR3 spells CASSLKGVGQNEKLFF. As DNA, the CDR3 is TGTGCCAGCAGTTTAAAAGGTGTGGGGCAGAATGAAAAACTGTTTTTT.

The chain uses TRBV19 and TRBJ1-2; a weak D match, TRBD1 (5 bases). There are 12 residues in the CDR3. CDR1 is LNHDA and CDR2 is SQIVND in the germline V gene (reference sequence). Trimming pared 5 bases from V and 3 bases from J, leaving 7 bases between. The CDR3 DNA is TGTGCCAGTAGTGACAGAGACTATGGCTACACCTTC. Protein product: CASSDRDYGYTF.

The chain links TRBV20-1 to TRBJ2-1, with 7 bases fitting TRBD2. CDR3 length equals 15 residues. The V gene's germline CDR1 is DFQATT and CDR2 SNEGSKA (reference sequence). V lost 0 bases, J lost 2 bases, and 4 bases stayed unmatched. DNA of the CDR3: TGCAGTGCTAGAGATATCGGGGGGACCTACAATGAGCAGTTCTTC. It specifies CSARDIGGTYNEQFF.

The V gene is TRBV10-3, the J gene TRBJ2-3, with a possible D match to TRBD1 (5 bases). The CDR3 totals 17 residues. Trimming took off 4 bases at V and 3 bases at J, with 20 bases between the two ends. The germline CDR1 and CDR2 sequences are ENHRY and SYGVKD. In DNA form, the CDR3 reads TGTGCCATCAGTGGGGGCACAGTTAGTAGGTTTACAGATACGCAGTATTTT. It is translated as CAISGGTVSRFTDTQYF.